These 26 T cell receptor beta chains share one sample of origin, sequenced in a study of blood T cells in healthy people across ages. Alongside a J-beta primer mix, a sample-barcoded 5' primer served in a second PCR lasting about 7 to 11 cycles. TCRdb re-analysed the 5' RACE reads in MiXCR, keeping a single row per CDR3 protein. The sample carries around 1.7 million distinct CDR3 sequences, roughly 27% recorded once. The sample consisted of blood. Every receptor here comes from a woman in her twenties or thirties in good health.

This clonotype was seen repeatedly, ten times or more. This chain links TRBV5-1 with TRBJ2-7; TRBD2 aligns across 14 bases. The CDR3 sequence is 15 residues long. Trimming at V came to 4 bases and at J to 5 bases, leaving 5 bases not matched to a gene. Per the germline V gene, CDR1 is SGHRS and CDR2 is YFSETQ. This chain's CDR3 is CASSARTSGGNEQYF. The CDR3 bases are TGCGCCAGCAGCGCCCGGACTAGCGGGGGGAACGAGCAGTACTTC. Full variable domain (outside the CDR3, taken from reference TRBV5-1 and TRBJ2-7): KAGVTQTPRYLIKTRGQQVTLSCSPISGHRSVSWYQQTPGQGLQFLFEYFSETQRNKGNFPGRFSGRQFSNSRSEMNVSTLELGDSALYLCASSARTSGGNEQYFGPGTRLTVT.

The chain is built from TRBV18 and TRBJ2-4; D not resolved. V was clipped by 1 base and J by 2 bases, with 9 bases between them. The CDR3 has 15 residues. The germline V gene has CDR1 KGHSH and CDR2 LQKENI. The CDR3 nucleotides are TGTGCCAGCTCACCACTACGTCTGACCAAAAACATTCAGTACTTC. It codes for CASSPLRLTKNIQYF.

This clonotype was observed a handful of times. The chain employs TRBV7-6 and TRBJ2-1, with 7 bases matching TRBD2. J lost 3 bases, V lost 2 bases, and 10 bases had no gene match. CDR3 length: 17 residues. The V gene's germline CDR1 is SGHVS and CDR2 FNYEAQ. The CDR3 region has the DNA TGTGCCAGCAGCTTAATCAGGGAGGGAGGGGACTACAATGAGCAGTTCTTC. The encoded protein is CASSLIREGGDYNEQFF.

The chain carries TRBV29-1 and TRBJ1-1; no clear D gene. V lost 4 bases and J 4 bases, leaving 10 bases between the germline ends. CDR3 length equals 12 residues. CDR1 and CDR2 from the germline V gene are SQVTM and ANQGSEA. This CDR3 is CSVVGGSTEAFF. CDR3 coding DNA: TGCAGCGTTGTTGGTGGGAGCACTGAAGCTTTCTTT. The full variable domain, with the rest looked up from reference TRBV29-1 and TRBJ1-1, is SAVISQKPSRDICQRGTSLTIQCQVDSQVTMMFWYRQQPGQSLTLIATANQGSEATYESGFVIDKFPISRPNLTFSTLTVSNMSPEDSSIYLCSVVGGSTEAFFGQGTRLTVV.

This clonotype was counted between two and nine times. The V gene is TRBV6-2 or TRBV6-3, the J gene TRBJ2-7; 7 positions agree with TRBD1. Germline CDR1 reads MNHEY; CDR2 reads SVGEGT. The length of the CDR3 is 18 residues. V was clipped by 0 bases and J by 2 bases; unmatched bases: 13. CDR3 sequence: CASSYSTDPGQSTYEQYF. Here the CDR3 DNA reads TGTGCCAGCAGTTACTCCACCGACCCGGGACAGAGTACCTACGAGCAGTACTTC.

The V gene is TRBV10-3, the J gene TRBJ1-6; 10 positions match TRBD1. Germline V gives CDR1 ENHRY, CDR2 SYGVKD. The CDR3 covers 14 residues. V lost 5 bases to trimming and J lost 7 bases; unmatched junction nucleotides: 2. CDR3 residues: CAISPGQGNSPLHF. CDR3 coding DNA: TGTGCCATCAGTCCGGGACAGGGGAATTCACCCCTCCACTTT.

This clonotype was counted between two and nine times. The genes are TRBV24-1 and TRBJ2-3; TRBD2 might be the D (6 bases). V dropped 5 bases and J dropped 4 bases, with 15 bases sitting between them. Germline V CDR1 and CDR2: KGHDR, SFDVKD. The CDR3 covers 15 residues. CDR3: CATSAPGTRADTQYF. The CDR3 nucleotides read TGTGCCACCAGTGCCCCCGGGACTCGGGCAGATACGCAGTATTTT.

CDR3 bases: TGCAGCGTTGCGGGGACTACTAGCCCCGGGGAGCTGTTTTTT. Amino acids: CSVAGTTSPGELFF. V gene TRBV29-1 combines with J gene TRBJ2-2; 7 nucleotides match TRBD2. V lost 4 bases, J lost 6 bases, and 8 bases stayed unmatched. This CDR3 has 14 residues. Germline lookup yields CDR1 SQVTM and CDR2 ANQGSEA.

In this sample, this clonotype turned up many times. This chain uses TRBV7-3 with TRBJ2-1; 11 positions match TRBD2. This CDR3 spans 15 amino acids. The germline gives CDR1 SGHTA, CDR2 FQGTGA. The V segment lost 2 bases and the J segment 6 bases; nucleotides outside the gene matches: 3. CDR3 loop: CASSLRLAGPNEQFF. CDR3 coding DNA: TGTGCCAGCAGCTTACGACTAGCGGGGCCCAATGAGCAGTTCTTC.

The chain links TRBV20-1 to TRBJ2-1; possible D gene TRBD2, 5 bases. Germline loops: CDR1 DFQATT, CDR2 SNEGSKA (reference sequence). CDR3 length equals 15 residues. The germline V and J ends were trimmed by 1 base and 3 bases, with 13 bases remaining between them. In DNA form, the CDR3 reads TGCAGTGCTAGAGTGGCCTCTCGGGGCTACAATGAGCAGTTCTTC. This translates into CSARVASRGYNEQFF.

This clonotype appeared a few times. The junction shows a germline mismatch at one end, possibly a read error. The rearrangement joins TRBV5-1 to TRBJ2-6, with 11 bases lining up with TRBD2. Germline V gives CDR1 SGHRS, CDR2 YFSETQ. The CDR3 length is 17 residues. CDR3 protein: CASSPGTSGSGANALTF. CDR3 nucleotides: TGCGCCAGCAGCCCCGGGACTAGCGGATCTGGGGCCAACGCCCTGACTTTC.

V gene TRBV27 combines with J gene TRBJ1-2; no clear D gene. Germline V CDR1 and CDR2: MNHEY, SMNVEV (reference sequence). Trimming took off 1 base at V and 8 bases at J, with 17 bases between the two ends. The CDR3 contains 15 residues. CDR3 residues: CASSLWPVAGGGYTF. For the CDR3, the DNA is TGTGCCAGCAGTTTATGGCCTGTGGCCGGCGGGGGCTACACCTTC.

As concerns this clonotype: One end of the junction does not line up with germline, which may come from a read error. The J gene is TRBJ2-4, the V gene TRBV7-9, with a possible D match to TRBD2 (6 bases). Matching the DNA end better, TRBJ2-7 makes the J call doubtful. CDR1 is SEHNR, CDR2 FQNEAQ, per germline (reference sequence). This CDR3 is built from 12 residues. CDR3 in amino acids: CGSSLASDEQYF. CDR3 DNA: TGTGGCAGCAGCTTAGCTAGCGACGAGCAGTACTTC.

The chain combines TRBV10-3 with TRBJ1-1; D is uncertain. CDR1 is ENHRY, CDR2 SYGVKD, per germline. V was pared by 0 bases and J by 4 bases, with 9 bases between. CDR3 length: 14 residues. The CDR3 sequence: CAISESLGSTEAFF. The CDR3 nucleotides read TGTGCCATCAGTGAGTCTTTAGGGAGCACTGAAGCTTTCTTT.

Worth noting for this clonotype: Since a much larger clone is just one base distant, this may be a read error. The CDR3 nucleotides are TGTGCCAGCAGCGTATCTCAGGGGAACGAGCGGTACTTC. Translation gives CASSVSQGNERYF. The V call is TRBV9, the J call TRBJ2-4; D possibly corresponds to TRBD1 (6 bases). V dropped 1 base and J dropped 15 bases, with 17 bases sitting between them. The CDR3 is 13 residues long. Germline-derived CDR1 and CDR2 are SGDLS and YYNGEE.

The V and J genes are TRBV12-3 or TRBV12-4 and TRBJ2-3; D gene unclear. The CDR3 runs to 12 residues. The germline V and J ends were trimmed by 5 bases and 10 bases, with 13 bases remaining between them. The DNA of the CDR3 is TGTGCCAGCAGTCGCTATAGTGTGGCGCAGTATTTT. Its translation: CASSRYSVAQYF.

V gene TRBV10-1 combines with J gene TRBJ2-3; 10 bases align to TRBD1. With V trimmed by 8 bases and J by 15 bases, 8 bases remained unmatched. The CDR3 loop spans 11 amino acids. The germline CDR1 and CDR2 sequences are WNHNN and SYGVQD (reference sequence). CDR3 nucleotides: TGCGCCAGCGTAGGGACAGGGGTCCTATATTTT. Translating gives CASVGTGVLYF.

This clonotype was seen repeatedly, ten times or more. The V call is TRBV7-3, the J call TRBJ2-1; D uncertain. V lost 1 base to trimming and J lost 5 bases, with 9 bases between them. This CDR3 has 14 amino acids. The germline V gene encodes CDR1 SGHTA and CDR2 FQGTGA. The CDR3 DNA sequence: TGTGCCAGCAGCTTAAGCTTGGCCGACAATGAGCAGTTCTTC. Translation: CASSLSLADNEQFF. Full variable domain (remainder filled in from reference TRBV7-3 and TRBJ2-1): GAGVSQTPSNKVTEKGKYVELRCDPISGHTALYWYRQSLGQGPEFLIYFQGTGAADDSGLPNDRFFAVRPEGSVSTLKIQRTERGDSAVYLCASSLSLADNEQFFGPGTRLTVL.

This rearrangement joins TRBV27 to TRBJ1-3; D is ambiguous. Per germline, CDR1 MNHEY and CDR2 SMNVEV (reference sequence). V lost 0 bases to trimming and J lost 0 bases, with 6 bases between them. This CDR3 spans 15 amino acids. The DNA of the CDR3 is TGTGCCAGCAGTTTATCACGGACCTCTGGAAACACCATATATTTT. Translated, it gives CASSLSRTSGNTIYF.

The chain recombines TRBV28 with TRBJ1-5; TRBD1 aligns across 11 bases. V was pared by 5 bases and J by 7 bases, with 7 bases of the junction left unmatched. This CDR3 is 15 amino acids long. Per the germline V gene, CDR1 is MDHEN and CDR2 is SYDVKM. In nucleotides, the CDR3 is TGTGCCAGCAGTGTGCCCGGGACAGGGGGACAGCCCCAGCATTTT. This gives the protein CASSVPGTGGQPQHF.

This clonotype occurred a few times. The gene calls are TRBV5-5 and TRBJ2-3, with TRBD2 matching over 8 bases. With V trimmed by 3 bases and J by 5 bases, 8 bases remained unmatched. The V gene's germline CDR1 is SGHKS and CDR2 YYEKEE (reference sequence). The CDR3 is made up of 15 amino acids. The CDR3 DNA is TGTGCCAGCAGCTGGCCCGGGACTAGTGGAGATACGCAGTATTTT. It is translated as CASSWPGTSGDTQYF.

The gene calls are TRBV5-4 and TRBJ2-7, with D uncertain. CDR3 length equals 15 residues. V dropped 0 bases and J dropped 1 base, with 11 bases sitting between them. Germline CDR1 reads SGHNT; CDR2 reads YYREEE (reference sequence). CDR3 sequence reads: CASSLEAVMSYEQYF. The CDR3 coding sequence is TGTGCCAGCAGCTTGGAGGCAGTGATGTCCTACGAGCAGTACTTC. Variable domain in full (rest from reference TRBV5-4 and TRBJ2-7): ETGVTQSPTHLIKTRGQQVTLRCSSQSGHNTVSWYQQALGQGPQFIFQYYREEENGRGNFPPRFSGLQFPNYSSELNVNALELDDSALYLCASSLEAVMSYEQYFGPGTRLTVT.

In the case of this clonotype: A much larger clonotype is one base distant, so this may be a read error. This chain connects TRBV20-1 to TRBJ2-3; unclear D gene. This CDR3 spans 12 amino acids. V was cut by 3 bases and J by 5 bases, with 9 bases left in between. Germline V gene data show CDR1 as DFQATT and CDR2 as SNEGSKA (reference sequence). The CDR3 coding sequence is TGCAGTGCTAGGCAGTCGCGAGATACGCAGTATTTT. This gives the protein CSARQSRDTQYF.

V gene TRBV7-9 combines with J gene TRBJ2-7, with D maybe TRBD2 (6 bases). The V gene's germline CDR1 is SEHNR and CDR2 FQNEAQ (reference sequence). The CDR3 length is 12 residues. Trimming removed 3 bases from V and 12 bases from J, with 15 bases in between. As DNA, the CDR3 is TGTGCCAGCAGCTTCTTGAGTGGGAGGCGGTACTTC. Amino acid sequence: CASSFLSGRRYF.

In its sample, this clonotype was seen a few times. V is TRBV7-9 and J is TRBJ1-6, with D perhaps TRBD1 (6 bases). Germline CDR1 reads SEHNR; CDR2 reads FQNEAQ (reference sequence). V lost 5 bases to trimming and J lost 3 bases, with 14 bases between them. The CDR3 consists of 16 residues. The CDR3 DNA reads as TGTGCCAGCAGCGCAGCACAGGGTTTCTATAATTCACCCCTCCACTTT. Amino acids: CASSAAQGFYNSPLHF.

This clonotype has a handful of counts. This chain uses TRBV7-3 with TRBJ1-2; TRBD1 might be the D (5 bases). CDR3 length: 13 amino acids. The germline V gene encodes CDR1 SGHTA and CDR2 FQGTGA. The V end lost 5 bases, the J end lost 8 bases, and 15 bases lay between the germline ends. The DNA of the CDR3 is TGTGCCAGCAGCCCAGAGGGGCGTGGAGGCTACACCTTC. The encoded protein is CASSPEGRGGYTF.